The next 15 T cell receptor beta chains were all read from a single sample in a study of patients and donors after allogeneic stem cell transplantation. TCRdb processed the RT-PCR reads anew with MiXCR; each CDR3 protein has one entry. The sample yields 920,000 or so distinct CDR3 sequences, more than 15% seen once. The sequenced material came from blood, either unsorted or a sorted T cell fraction (not recorded which). The receptors here all came from a human donor who was either an allogeneic HSCT recipient or a stem cell or donor lymphocyte infusion donor (not recorded which). It is not recorded whose cells these are; they may come from a transplant donor.

This clonotype turned up a few times. The CDR3: CASSLDSVVDTQYF. The DNA of the CDR3 is TGTGCCAGCAGTTTAGATTCGGTGGTAGATACGCAGTATTTT. The chain combines TRBV12-3 or TRBV12-4 with TRBJ2-3; D gene ambiguous. The CDR3 spans 14 residues. Trimming took off 1 base at V and 5 bases at J, with 10 bases between the two ends.

This chain joins TRBV5-1 and TRBJ1-6; 10 bases are shared with TRBD1. Germline CDR1 reads SGHRS; CDR2 reads YFSETQ. This CDR3 spans 16 amino acids. V dropped 0 bases and J dropped 8; count of bases not matched to a gene: 5. The CDR3 DNA reads TGCGCCAGCAGCTTGGATACCGGGACAGGGGATTCACCCCTCCACTTT. This encodes CASSLDTGTGDSPLHF.

This chain links TRBV10-3 with TRBJ1-1; 9 bases agree with TRBD1. V dropped 2 bases and J dropped 0; count of bases not matched to a gene: 7. CDR3 length: 17 amino acids. Germline CDR1 ENHRY, CDR2 SYGVKD. Here the CDR3 DNA reads TGTGCCATCAGTGAGGAGGGGACAGGGTGGATGAACACTGAAGCTTTCTTT. Protein: CAISEEGTGWMNTEAFF.

Only a few counts were recorded for this clonotype. The chain recombines TRBV7-9 with TRBJ1-1; D remains ambiguous. The CDR3 consists of 12 residues. The germline gives CDR1 SEHNR, CDR2 FQNEAQ (reference sequence). V was clipped by 6 bases and J by 5 bases, with 10 bases between them. The CDR3 reads CASRSLETEAFF. The CDR3 coding sequence is TGTGCCAGCAGGTCCCTGGAGACTGAAGCTTTCTTT.

This clonotype was picked up a small number of times. The V and J genes are TRBV5-6 and TRBJ1-2; 7 positions agree with TRBD1. V lost 5 bases, J lost 7 bases, and 5 bases stayed unmatched. The CDR3 spans 12 residues. Germline assignment: CDR1 SGHDT and CDR2 YYEEEE. CDR3 in amino acids: CASSRQGIGYTF. In nucleotides, the CDR3 is TGTGCCAGCAGTCGACAGGGCATTGGCTACACCTTC.

Only a few counts were recorded for this clonotype. DNA of the CDR3: TGCGCCAGCAGCTGGCAGGGCTACGAGCAGTACTTC. It yields the protein CASSWQGYEQYF. V usage is TRBV5-1 and J usage is TRBJ2-7; D is possibly TRBD1 (5 bases). In germline, CDR1 is SGHRS, CDR2 YFSETQ. Trimming left V 3 bases short and J 3 bases short, with 7 bases between. The CDR3 loop spans 12 amino acids. Supplemented by reference TRBV5-1 and TRBJ2-7, the full variable domain reads KAGVTQTPRYLIKTRGQQVTLSCSPISGHRSVSWYQQTPGQGLQFLFEYFSETQRNKGNFPGRFSGRQFSNSRSEMNVSTLELGDSALYLCASSWQGYEQYFGPGTRLTVT.

This clonotype was seen a handful of times. The V and J genes are TRBV4-2 and TRBJ2-1; possibly TRBD1 for D (6 bases). With 0 bases removed from V and 8 bases from J, the gap between germline ends came to 11 bases. Germline-derived CDR1 and CDR2 are LGHNA and YNFKEQ. CDR3 length equals 14 residues. CDR3 in DNA: TGTGCCAGCAGCCAAGACACAGGGTTCGATGAGCAGTTCTTC. It translates to CASSQDTGFDEQFF.

The rearrangement uses TRBV10-3 and TRBJ2-7, with D perhaps TRBD2 (7 bases). The CDR3 contains 13 residues. Trimming shortened V by 2 bases and J by 5 bases, and 10 bases separated the two germline ends. Germline CDR1 and CDR2: ENHRY and SYGVKD. In DNA, the CDR3 is TGTGCCATCAGTGAGGCGGGGGCAAACGAGCAGTACTTC. Protein: CAISEAGANEQYF.

This clonotype occurred a few times. The chain joins TRBV30 to TRBJ2-1; 12 nucleotides agree with TRBD2. CDR1 and CDR2 from the germline V gene are GTSNPN and SVGIG (reference sequence). The CDR3 is made up of 13 amino acids. J gave up 5 bases and V 4 bases, and 0 bases lay outside the gene matches. The DNA for the CDR3 is TGTGCCTGGACTAGCGGGGGGGACAATGAGCAGTTCTTC. Its protein product is CAWTSGGDNEQFF.

The J gene is TRBJ1-1, the V gene TRBV5-1; 9 nucleotides align to TRBD1. V trimming: 0 bases; J trimming: 7 bases; junction bases outside the gene matches: 7. Germline CDR1 is SGHRS and CDR2 is YFSETQ. CDR3 size: 15 residues. The CDR3 bases are TGCGCCAGCAGCTTGGTCACAGGGGGCCGGAATGAAGCTTTCTTT. This encodes CASSLVTGGRNEAFF.

The chain combines TRBV7-8 with TRBJ1-4; D is undetermined. This CDR3 comprises 13 residues. V was cut by 5 bases and J by 4 bases, with 8 bases left in between. Germline V gene data show CDR1 as SGHVS and CDR2 as FQNEAQ. The CDR3 region has the DNA TGTGCCAGCAGCACACGGAATAATGAAAAACTGTTTTTT. Translation gives CASSTRNNEKLFF.

The chain is built from TRBV5-1 and TRBJ1-4; D is unresolved. V was cut by 3 bases and J by 5 bases, with 20 bases left in between. This CDR3 spans 17 amino acids. The germline CDR1 and CDR2 sequences are SGHRS and YFSETQ. CDR3 region: CASSSPQRAEKNEKLFF. The CDR3 DNA is TGCGCCAGCAGCTCCCCCCAGAGGGCAGAAAAAAATGAAAAACTGTTTTTT.

This clonotype was detected a few times. The V gene is TRBV4-1, the J gene TRBJ2-7, with TRBD2 identical over 8 bases. Germline lookup yields CDR1 MGHRA and CDR2 YSYEKL. There are 15 residues in the CDR3. The junction had 10 bases not matched to a gene; V was cut back by 6 bases and J by 3 bases. The DNA of the CDR3 is TGCGCCAGCAGAGAGAGCGGGGGAAACTTCTACGAGCAGTACTTC. This sequence encodes CASRESGGNFYEQYF.

This clonotype was counted a few times. The V call is TRBV6-1, the J call TRBJ2-2; 11 positions match TRBD2. Germline values: CDR1 MNHNS, CDR2 SASEGT. V lost 6 bases and J lost 5; bases outside the gene matches: 11. The length of the CDR3 is 17 residues. CDR3 sequence: CASSYIPLAGETGELFF. The CDR3 nucleotides are TGTGCCAGCAGCTATATCCCACTAGCGGGAGAAACCGGGGAGCTGTTTTTT.

This clonotype was counted a few times. This rearrangement joins TRBV11-1 to TRBJ2-4; D gene uncertain. Germline loops: CDR1 SGHAT, CDR2 FQDESV (reference sequence). V lost 3 bases and J lost 6, with 12 bases in between. The CDR3 runs to 14 residues. The CDR3 loop reads CASSFNDGRNIQYF. CDR3 DNA: TGTGCCAGCAGCTTCAACGACGGTCGAAACATTCAGTACTTC.